One sample yielded the 9 T cell receptor beta chains listed below, sequenced in a study of beta chain features in type 1 diabetes. These receptors have no identified antigens. cDNA synthesis used the whole RNA isolate, giving expressed TCRB sequences. TCRdb keeps only in-frame clones here, not all; method: immunoSEQ multiplex PCR. The sample has around 160,000 clones; 8.5% to 10% are singletons. Findings and caveats of the study: When Type 1 diabetes patients were examined, their TCRB CDR3s proved moderately but significantly shorter in all four CD4+ subsets.

Sequencing was performed on central memory CD4+ T cells from blood. The receptors here all came from a woman aged 25-40 years with type 1 diabetes.

This clone was observed a handful of times. V and J are TRBV30 and TRBJ2-5, with D hard to call. Germline CDR1 GTSNPN, CDR2 SVGIG (reference sequence). The CDR3 covers 12 residues. V lost 4 bases, J lost 3 bases, and 9 bases lay in between. In DNA, the CDR3 is TGTGCCTGGACTGCGACTGAAGAGACCCAGTACTTC. Protein sequence: CAWTATEETQYF.

J is TRBJ2-3 and V is TRBV7-2; D is perhaps TRBD1 (5 bases). The germline V gene encodes CDR1 SGHTA and CDR2 FQGNSA. V was pared by 8 bases and J by 2 bases, with 8 bases between. CDR3 size: 12 residues. The CDR3: CASGATTDTQYF. CDR3 DNA sequence: TGTGCCAGCGGGGCTACCACAGATACGCAGTATTTT. Complete variable domain (other parts from reference TRBV7-2 and TRBJ2-3): GAGVSQSPSNKVTEKGKDVELRCDPISGHTALYWYRQSLGQGLEFLIYFQGNSAPDKSGLPSDRFSAERTGGSVSTLTIQRTQQEDSAVYLCASGATTDTQYFGPGTRLTVL.

This clone has only a few counts. This chain joins TRBV29-1 and TRBJ2-7; the match to TRBD1 covers 7 bases. CDR1 and CDR2 (germline): SQVTM, ANQGSEA. V gave up 1 base and J gave up 0 bases; unmatched junction bases: 6. This CDR3 has 15 residues. For the CDR3, the DNA is TGCAGCGTTGAAGTGCAGGGGGATAACTCCTACGAGCAGTACTTC. Residues: CSVEVQGDNSYEQYF.

This clone was found a few times. This chain links TRBV7-9 with TRBJ2-7, with 10 bases matching TRBD1. Germline CDR1 and CDR2: SEHNR and FQNEAQ (reference sequence). There are 18 residues in the CDR3. J gave up 2 bases and V 4 bases, and 14 bases lay outside the gene matches. The chain's CDR3 is CASSWTPGQGPTAYEQYF. The CDR3 DNA reads as TGTGCCAGCAGCTGGACTCCGGGACAGGGGCCTACCGCCTACGAGCAGTACTTC.

The V gene is TRBV6-6, the J gene TRBJ2-3, with 10 positions matching TRBD2. This CDR3 contains 16 residues. The V gene's germline CDR1 is MNHNY and CDR2 SVGAGI (reference sequence). V lost 5 bases and J lost 5; bases outside the gene matches: 10. The CDR3 DNA follows: TGTGCCAGCAGTGCCGGGACTAGCGCACGAATAGATACGCAGTATTTT. It codes for CASSAGTSARIDTQYF.

This clone was counted only a few times. The chain links TRBV9 to TRBJ2-1; weak D call: TRBD1 (6 bases). The V gene's germline CDR1 is SGDLS and CDR2 YYNGEE. V was trimmed by 4 bases and J by 9 bases, leaving 17 bases between them. There are 14 residues in the CDR3. Written as DNA, the CDR3 is TGTGCCAGCAGCAGCCAGATGGGGGCCGGTGAGCAGTTCTTC. Its protein product is CASSSQMGAGEQFF.

The chain recombines TRBV30 with TRBJ2-3; 7 bases match TRBD1. V gave up 4 bases and J gave up 7 bases; unmatched junction bases: 8. The CDR3 consists of 13 residues. Germline V gene lookup returns CDR1 GTSNPN and CDR2 SVGIG (reference sequence). The CDR3 coding sequence is TGTGCCTGGACCCCCCTGGACAGGAATACGCAGTATTTT. The encoded protein is CAWTPLDRNTQYF.

This chain links TRBV11-1 with TRBJ2-1; 10 nucleotides match TRBD2. J was trimmed by 6 bases and V by 5 bases; bases with no gene match: 1. The CDR3 covers 13 residues. Germline CDR1 reads SGHAT; CDR2 reads FQDESV (reference sequence). This CDR3 is CASSPSGSNEQFF. In DNA form, the CDR3 reads TGTGCCAGCAGCCCTAGCGGGAGCAATGAGCAGTTCTTC.

In this sample, this clone turned up a few times. The chain combines TRBV6-5 with TRBJ1-2, with 8 bases that match TRBD1. CDR3 size: 15 residues. Unmatched junction bases numbered 7, after V lost 3 bases and J lost 4 bases. Germline V gene sequence: CDR1 MNHEY, CDR2 SVGAGI. DNA for the CDR3: TGTGCCAGCAGTTATAAAGGACAGGGAGCCTATGGCTACACCTTC. Residues: CASSYKGQGAYGYTF.